The clone carrying this TCR beta chain was counted once. Germline CDR1 and CDR2: MRHNA and SNTAGT. The CDR3 is 14 residues long. V was pared by 6 bases and J by 8 bases, with 12 bases of the junction left unmatched. The data derive from a study of cytomegalovirus exposure and HLA in healthy donors. The PCR employed 60 Vbeta primers together with 13 Jbeta primers. Assay: immunoSEQ multiplex PCR; the TCRdb copy retains only in-frame clones and omits some. The sample shows some 190,000 clones, roughly 83% of them seen only once. The sequenced sample was PBMCs. This chain links TRBV6-4 with TRBJ1-2; 7 nucleotides match TRBD1. The clonotype was recovered from a woman aged 50 to 65 in good health and CMV-seronegative. The CDR3 reads CASRGQLPPWGYTF. For the CDR3, the DNA is TGTGCCAGCAGGGGACAGCTACCACCGTGGGGCTACACCTTC.